This entry lists 22 T cell receptor beta chains sequenced from one sample in a study of identical twins. TCRdb fed the 5' RACE reads into MiXCR, producing one record per CDR3 protein. The sample includes some 900,000 distinct CDR3 sequences, around 12% of them seen just once. The same specimen was also included in a second study, on yellow fever vaccine responses in identical twins.

Material for sequencing was PBMCs. Receptors were obtained from a woman aged 18-30 years in good health.

This chain uses TRBV4-1 with TRBJ2-6, with 9 bases fitting TRBD1. V lost 1 base, J lost 2 bases, and 9 bases stayed unmatched. The CDR3 runs 19 residues. Germline V gene data show CDR1 as MGHRA and CDR2 as YSYEKL. CDR3 protein: CASSQGNGTGMTGANVLTF. The CDR3 region has the DNA TGCGCCAGCAGCCAAGGAAACGGGACAGGGATGACTGGGGCCAACGTCCTGACTTTC.

This clonotype was detected many times. The chain uses TRBV20-1 and TRBJ1-5; D gene ambiguous. The CDR3 consists of 15 residues. V lost 2 bases and J lost 0, with 11 bases in between. Germline V gene data show CDR1 as DFQATT and CDR2 as SNEGSKA (reference sequence). The CDR3 protein is CSARNGLYSNQPQHF. CDR3 DNA: TGCAGTGCTAGAAATGGCCTTTATAGCAATCAGCCCCAGCATTTT.

The rearrangement uses TRBV24-1 and TRBJ2-3; 7 bases agree with TRBD1. J was trimmed by 1 base and V by 4 bases; bases with no gene match: 10. Germline V gene lookup returns CDR1 KGHDR and CDR2 SFDVKD. This CDR3 has 17 residues. The CDR3 coding sequence is TGTGCCACCAGTGAGCCGAAAAACAGGGGACGCACAGATACGCAGTATTTT. It specifies CATSEPKNRGRTDTQYF.

This clonotype occurred a few times. This rearrangement joins TRBV20-1 to TRBJ2-2, with a weak D call TRBD2 (6 bases). The CDR3 runs to 14 residues. V lost 6 bases, J lost 1 base, and 12 bases lay in between. CDR1 and CDR2 (germline): DFQATT, SNEGSKA (reference sequence). The CDR3, as DNA: TGCAGTGCGCGGGACTTCCTGAACACCGGGGAGCTGTTTTTT. Encoded protein: CSARDFLNTGELFF.

This clonotype has only a few counts. The chain carries TRBV10-3 and TRBJ2-5; D may be TRBD1 (7 bases). V lost 5 bases and J lost 10, with 23 bases in between. Germline values: CDR1 ENHRY, CDR2 SYGVKD. The CDR3 contains 15 residues. CDR3 sequence reads: CAISLRPHEQGGQYF. The CDR3 region has the DNA TGTGCCATCAGTTTGAGACCCCATGAGCAGGGGGGCCAGTACTTC.

This clonotype was picked up a small number of times. The rearrangement joins TRBV3-1 to TRBJ1-1; unclear D gene. V was trimmed by 0 bases and J by 6 bases, leaving 14 bases between them. This CDR3 has 15 amino acids. In germline, CDR1 is LGHDT, CDR2 YNNKEL (reference sequence). CDR3 in amino acids: CASSQDLSRSAEAFF. CDR3 coding DNA: TGTGCCAGCAGCCAAGATCTATCCCGGAGCGCTGAAGCTTTCTTT.

This chain links TRBV4-1 with TRBJ1-1; unclear D gene. V lost 3 bases and J 0 bases, leaving 11 bases between the germline ends. Germline CDR1 reads MGHRA; CDR2 reads YSYEKL. The CDR3 sequence is 15 residues long. This chain's CDR3 is CASSQVGGLNTEAFF. The CDR3 region has the DNA TGCGCCAGCAGCCAGGTCGGTGGCTTGAACACTGAAGCTTTCTTT.

On this clonotype: A much larger clonotype is one base distant, so this may be a read error. This chain joins TRBV12-3 or TRBV12-4 and TRBJ2-3; D gene ambiguous. The ends were cut back, 3 bases at V and 0 bases at J, with 7 bases in the middle. There are 14 residues in the CDR3. The CDR3 DNA sequence: TGTGCCAGCAGTTTTAGGGCTAGCACAGATACGCAGTATTTT. This gives the protein CASSFRASTDTQYF.

In this sample, this clonotype turned up a few times. V is TRBV20-1 and J is TRBJ2-1; 13 bases match TRBD2. The CDR3 is made up of 16 amino acids. Looked up from germline, CDR1 is DFQATT and CDR2 is SNEGSKA (reference sequence). J gave up 9 bases and V 7 bases, and 15 bases lay outside the gene matches. The CDR3 nucleotides are TGCAGTGGGATCGGGCCGGGACTAGCGGGATTTGGTGAGCAGTTCTTC. Its protein is CSGIGPGLAGFGEQFF.

This clonotype was seen a few times. This sequence joins TRBV2 and TRBJ2-3, with 7 bases aligning to TRBD2. Germline trimming cut 9 bases from V and 0 bases from J; bases unmatched to any gene: 15. Germline CDR1 SNHLY, CDR2 FYNNEI. The CDR3 is 17 residues long. The CDR3 loop is CASTYPREGLSTDTQYF. The DNA for the CDR3 is TGTGCCAGTACTTATCCGAGGGAGGGCCTGAGCACAGATACGCAGTATTTT.

This clonotype was seen at least ten times. The chain has TRBV7-8 and TRBJ2-1; D is perhaps TRBD2 (6 bases). The CDR3 has 15 amino acids. Trimming took off 4 bases at V and 6 bases at J, with 16 bases between the two ends. The germline V gene has CDR1 SGHVS and CDR2 FQNEAQ. The chain's CDR3 is CASSSGVPSANEQFF. CDR3 in DNA: TGTGCCAGCAGCTCGGGGGTCCCTTCAGCCAATGAGCAGTTCTTC. The full variable domain, with the rest looked up from reference TRBV7-8 and TRBJ2-1, is GAGVSQSPRYKVAKRGQDVALRCDPISGHVSLFWYQQALGQGPEFLTYFQNEAQLDKSGLPSDRFFAERPEGSVSTLKIQRTQQEDSAVYLCASSSGVPSANEQFFGPGTRLTVL.

The chain couples TRBV5-6 to TRBJ2-1; D may be TRBD2 (6 bases). CDR1 and CDR2 (germline): SGHDT, YYEEEE. Trimming took 7 bases from V and 2 from J, leaving 13 bases between them. There are 14 residues in the CDR3. Written as DNA, the CDR3 is TGTGCCAGCGCGGGACTTTTACCCTACAATGAGCAGTTCTTC. Its protein is CASAGLLPYNEQFF. Full variable domain (missing parts from reference TRBV5-6 and TRBJ2-1): DAGVTQSPTHLIKTRGQQVTLRCSPKSGHDTVSWYQQALGQGPQFIFQYYEEEERQRGNFPDRFSGHQFPNYSSELNVNALLLGDSALYLCASAGLLPYNEQFFGPGTRLTVL.

This clonotype was counted a few times. This rearrangement joins TRBV7-9 to TRBJ2-1; 7 positions match TRBD2. Germline V gene data show CDR1 as SEHNR and CDR2 as FQNEAQ (reference sequence). The CDR3 extends over 16 amino acids. J gave up 5 bases and V 5 bases, and 12 bases lay outside the gene matches. This CDR3 reads CASSPYRGLNNNEQFF. In DNA, the CDR3 is TGTGCCAGCAGCCCGTATCGGGGACTAAATAACAATGAGCAGTTCTTC.

The rearrangement uses TRBV4-1 and TRBJ2-7; tentatively, D is TRBD2 (6 bases). V lost 1 base and J lost 4, with 14 bases in between. The CDR3 is made up of 15 amino acids. The germline CDR1 and CDR2 sequences are MGHRA and YSYEKL. CDR3 sequence reads: CASSQGVGGLYEQYV. Here the CDR3 DNA reads TGCGCCAGCAGCCAAGGAGTGGGGGGACTTTACGAGCAGTACGTC.

There are many counts of this clonotype. V usage is TRBV7-9 and J usage is TRBJ2-1; 13 nucleotides align to TRBD2. CDR3 length equals 15 residues. Germline V gene data show CDR1 as SEHNR and CDR2 as FQNEAQ (reference sequence). Trimming took 5 bases from V and 5 from J; bases not matched to a gene: 3. This chain's CDR3 is CASSRLAGGNNEQFF. CDR3 nucleotide sequence: TGTGCCAGCAGCCGACTAGCGGGAGGCAACAATGAGCAGTTCTTC.

In its sample, this clonotype was seen many times. The chain combines TRBV20-1 with TRBJ1-1; D call uncertain. The CDR3 contains 14 residues. Trimming took 2 bases from V and 1 from J, leaving 11 bases between them. Germline assignment: CDR1 DFQATT and CDR2 SNEGSKA (reference sequence). CDR3 nucleotide sequence: TGCAGTGCTAGAACCAGAGAGAGGAACACTGAAGCTTTCTTT. Translated: CSARTRERNTEAFF.

The chain links TRBV6-4 to TRBJ2-1; 13 bases match TRBD2. Unmatched junction bases numbered 1, after V lost 3 bases and J lost 5 bases. The CDR3 extends over 15 amino acids. Germline CDR1 and CDR2: MRHNA and SNTAGT. In nucleotides, the CDR3 is TGTGCCAGCAGTGAGGGGACTAGCGGGGACAATGAGCAGTTCTTC. This sequence encodes CASSEGTSGDNEQFF.

This chain links TRBV6-5 with TRBJ2-3; D is perhaps TRBD1 (6 bases). Germline-derived CDR1 and CDR2 are MNHEY and SVGAGI. The CDR3 runs 14 residues. The V gene lost 5 bases and the J gene lost 0 bases, with 9 bases spanning the gap. This CDR3 reads CASSNGQSTDTQYF. CDR3 coding DNA: TGTGCCAGCAGTAACGGACAGAGCACAGATACGCAGTATTTT.

At least ten counts were recorded for this clonotype. The chain employs TRBV5-5 and TRBJ2-7, with D perhaps TRBD2 (6 bases). Germline CDR1 SGHKS, CDR2 YYEKEE (reference sequence). The V and J ends lost 0 bases and 7 bases respectively, with 8 bases between them. The CDR3 length is 12 residues. Here the CDR3 DNA reads TGTGCCAGCAGCTTGGACGGGGGAGAGCAGTACTTC. Translated: CASSLDGGEQYF.

V is TRBV4-1 and J is TRBJ2-1, with 10 bases matching TRBD2. V was clipped by 1 base and J by 8 bases; unmatched bases: 14. This CDR3 has 18 amino acids. Germline V gene data show CDR1 as MGHRA and CDR2 as YSYEKL. Here the CDR3 reads CASSQVRRGSGRIDEQFF. The CDR3 DNA reads as TGCGCCAGCAGCCAAGTTCGTCGAGGTAGCGGGAGGATCGATGAGCAGTTCTTC.

The chain joins TRBV9 to TRBJ2-2, with TRBD2 as a possible D gene (6 bases). The V end lost 2 bases, the J end lost 4 bases, and 15 bases lay between the germline ends. This CDR3 has 16 residues. Looked up from germline, CDR1 is SGDLS and CDR2 is YYNGEE. The CDR3 coding sequence is TGTGCCAGCAGCGTCCTCCTAGCGCGTTCCACCGGGGAGCTGTTTTTT. Amino acids: CASSVLLARSTGELFF.

The rearrangement joins TRBV20-1 to TRBJ2-5; possibly TRBD2 for D (6 bases). Trimming shortened V by 6 bases and J by 3 bases, and 17 bases separated the two germline ends. Per germline, CDR1 DFQATT and CDR2 SNEGSKA (reference sequence). The CDR3 has 14 amino acids. The CDR3 DNA sequence: TGCAGTGCCCAACGGGGAGGAAAGGAAGAGACCCAGTACTTC. This encodes CSAQRGGKEETQYF.